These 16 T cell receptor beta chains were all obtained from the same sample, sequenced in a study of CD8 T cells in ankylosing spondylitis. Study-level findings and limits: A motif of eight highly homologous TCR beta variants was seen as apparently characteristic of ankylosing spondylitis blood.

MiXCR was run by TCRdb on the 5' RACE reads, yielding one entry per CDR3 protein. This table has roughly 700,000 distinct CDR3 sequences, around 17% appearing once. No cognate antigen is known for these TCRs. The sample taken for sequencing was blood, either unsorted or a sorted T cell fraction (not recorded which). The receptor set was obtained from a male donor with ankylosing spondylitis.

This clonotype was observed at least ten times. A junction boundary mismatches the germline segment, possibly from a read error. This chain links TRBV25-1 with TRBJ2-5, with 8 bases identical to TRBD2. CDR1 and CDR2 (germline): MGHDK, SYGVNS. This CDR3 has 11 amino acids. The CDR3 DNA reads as TGCGCCAGCAGCGGGAGAGAGACCCAGTACTTC. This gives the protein CASSGRETQYF.

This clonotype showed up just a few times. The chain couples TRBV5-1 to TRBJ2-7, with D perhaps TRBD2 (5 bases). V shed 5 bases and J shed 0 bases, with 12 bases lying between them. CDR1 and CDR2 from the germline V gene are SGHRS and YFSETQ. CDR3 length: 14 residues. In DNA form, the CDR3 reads TGCGCCAGCAGGACGGGATCGGGCTCCTACGAGCAGTACTTC. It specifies CASRTGSGSYEQYF.

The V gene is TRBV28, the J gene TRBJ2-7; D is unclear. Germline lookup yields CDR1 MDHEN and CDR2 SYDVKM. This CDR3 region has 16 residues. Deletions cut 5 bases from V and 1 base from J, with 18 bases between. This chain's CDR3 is CASSPHGRAPSYEQYF. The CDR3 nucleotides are TGTGCCAGCAGTCCCCATGGTCGGGCGCCTTCCTACGAGCAGTACTTC.

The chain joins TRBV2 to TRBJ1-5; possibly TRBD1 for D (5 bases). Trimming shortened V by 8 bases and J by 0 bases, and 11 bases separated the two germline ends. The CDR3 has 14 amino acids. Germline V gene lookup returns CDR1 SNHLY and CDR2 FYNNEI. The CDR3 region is CASGQTNSNQPQHF. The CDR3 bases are TGTGCCAGCGGACAAACTAATAGCAATCAGCCCCAGCATTTT.

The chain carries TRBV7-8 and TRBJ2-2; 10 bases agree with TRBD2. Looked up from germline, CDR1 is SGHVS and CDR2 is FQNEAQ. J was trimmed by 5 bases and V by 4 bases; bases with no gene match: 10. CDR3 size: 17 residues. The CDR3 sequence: CASSSTSGTMLTGELFF. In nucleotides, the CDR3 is TGTGCCAGCAGCTCAACTAGCGGGACAATGCTAACCGGGGAGCTGTTTTTT.

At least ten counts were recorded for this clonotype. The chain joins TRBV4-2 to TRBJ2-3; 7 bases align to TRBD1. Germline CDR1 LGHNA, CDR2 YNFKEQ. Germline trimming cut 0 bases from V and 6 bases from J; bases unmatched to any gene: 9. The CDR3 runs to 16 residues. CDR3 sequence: CASSQEGGIRTDTQYF. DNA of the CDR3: TGTGCCAGCAGCCAAGAAGGGGGCATTAGGACGGATACGCAGTATTTT.

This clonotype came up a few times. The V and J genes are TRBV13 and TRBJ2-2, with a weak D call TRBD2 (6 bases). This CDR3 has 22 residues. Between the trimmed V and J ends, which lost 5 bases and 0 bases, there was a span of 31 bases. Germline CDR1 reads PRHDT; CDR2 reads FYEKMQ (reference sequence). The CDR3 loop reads CASSLASPKTSRPGANTGELFF. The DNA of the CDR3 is TGTGCCAGCAGCCTGGCTTCGCCGAAAACGAGCAGACCGGGGGCGAACACCGGGGAGCTGTTTTTT.

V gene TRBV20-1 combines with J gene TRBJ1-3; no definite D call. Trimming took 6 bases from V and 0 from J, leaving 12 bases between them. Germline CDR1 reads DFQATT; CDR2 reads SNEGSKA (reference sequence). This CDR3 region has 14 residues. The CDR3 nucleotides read TGCAGTGCATCCACGGGATACTCTGGAAACACCATATATTTT. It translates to CSASTGYSGNTIYF.

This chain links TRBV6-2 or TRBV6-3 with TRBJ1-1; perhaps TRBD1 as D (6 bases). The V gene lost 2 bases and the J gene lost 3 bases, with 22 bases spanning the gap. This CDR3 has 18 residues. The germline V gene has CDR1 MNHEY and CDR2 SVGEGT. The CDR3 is CASSYGTGVTGPDTEAFF. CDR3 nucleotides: TGTGCCAGCAGTTACGGTACGGGCGTAACAGGGCCCGACACTGAAGCTTTCTTT.

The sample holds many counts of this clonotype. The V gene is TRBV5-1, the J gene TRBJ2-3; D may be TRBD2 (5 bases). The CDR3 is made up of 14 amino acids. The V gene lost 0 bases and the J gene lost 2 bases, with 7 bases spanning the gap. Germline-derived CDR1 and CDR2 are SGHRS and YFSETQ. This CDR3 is CASSLAGNTDTQYF. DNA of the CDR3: TGCGCCAGCAGCTTGGCGGGAAACACAGATACGCAGTATTTT.

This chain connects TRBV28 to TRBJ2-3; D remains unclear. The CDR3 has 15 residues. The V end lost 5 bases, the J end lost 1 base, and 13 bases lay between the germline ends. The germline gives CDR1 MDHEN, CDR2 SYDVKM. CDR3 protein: CASSAPAGGTDTQYF. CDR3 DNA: TGTGCCAGCAGTGCGCCCGCTGGGGGCACAGATACGCAGTATTTT.

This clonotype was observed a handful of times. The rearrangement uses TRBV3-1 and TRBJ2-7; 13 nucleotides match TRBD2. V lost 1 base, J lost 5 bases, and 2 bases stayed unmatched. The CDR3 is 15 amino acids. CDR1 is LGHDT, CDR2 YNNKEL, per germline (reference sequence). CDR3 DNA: TGTGCCAGCAGCCAAGGGACTAGCGGGAGAAACGAGCAGTACTTC. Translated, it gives CASSQGTSGRNEQYF.

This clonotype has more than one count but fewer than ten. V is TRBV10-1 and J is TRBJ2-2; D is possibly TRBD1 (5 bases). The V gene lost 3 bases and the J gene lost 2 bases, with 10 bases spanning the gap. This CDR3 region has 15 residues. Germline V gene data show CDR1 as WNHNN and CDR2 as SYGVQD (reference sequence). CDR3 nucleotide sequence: TGCGCCAGCAGTGATGTAGGGGCTAACACCGGGGAGCTGTTTTTT. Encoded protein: CASSDVGANTGELFF.

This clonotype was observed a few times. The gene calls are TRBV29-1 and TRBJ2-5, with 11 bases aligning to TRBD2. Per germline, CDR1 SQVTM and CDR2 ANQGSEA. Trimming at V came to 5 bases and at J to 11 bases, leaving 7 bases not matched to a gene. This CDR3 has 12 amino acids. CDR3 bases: TGCAGCGTTCAGGGACTAGCGGTATATCAGTACTTC. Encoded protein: CSVQGLAVYQYF.

In DNA form, the CDR3 reads TGTGCCAGCAGCTTCCCACCGTTACGAGGCAATGAGCAGTTCTTC. Protein product: CASSFPPLRGNEQFF. The chain recombines TRBV7-9 with TRBJ2-1; D gene uncertain. V was pared by 3 bases and J by 6 bases, with 15 bases between. CDR3 length equals 15 residues. CDR1 and CDR2 (germline): SEHNR, FQNEAQ (reference sequence). Variable domain in full (rest from reference TRBV7-9 and TRBJ2-1): DTGVSQNPRHKITKRGQNVTFRCDPISEHNRLYWYRQTLGQGPEFLTYFQNEAQLEKSRLLSDRFSAERPKGSFSTLEIQRTEQGDSAMYLCASSFPPLRGNEQFFGPGTRLTVL.

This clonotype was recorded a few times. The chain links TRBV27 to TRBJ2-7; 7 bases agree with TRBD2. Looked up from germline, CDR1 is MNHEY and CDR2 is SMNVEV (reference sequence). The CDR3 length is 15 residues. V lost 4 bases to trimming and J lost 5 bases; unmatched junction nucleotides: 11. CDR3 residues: CASSSILLADDEQYF. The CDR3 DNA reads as TGTGCCAGCAGTTCAATACTCCTAGCGGACGACGAGCAGTACTTC.